A selection of T cell receptor beta chains follows, all from one sample in a study of blood T cell repertoires in COVID-19. Sequencing used immunoSEQ multiplex PCR; TCRdb keeps in-frame clones, though not all of them. The sample has about 370,000 clones; around 90% are singletons. Source material: peripheral blood. The source is a young woman with COVID-19, enrolled during active disease. Each CDR3 is given with its conserved first and last residue. Fields, in order: V gene, clone size, D gene, J gene, CDR3 DNA, CDR3 protein. D genes are given only for firm matches. The listing skips clone size in some rows; elsewhere it reads once, few, many or a size class.

V gene: TRBV7-8
clone size: .
D gene: TRBD1
J gene: TRBJ2-2
CDR3 DNA: TGTGCCAGCAGACGCCGAACAGGGGGCACCGGGGAGCTGTTTTTT
CDR3 protein: CASRRRTGGTGELFF

V gene: TRBV25-1
clone size: .
D gene: TRBD1
J gene: TRBJ1-4
CDR3 DNA: TGTGCCAGCAGTGACAGGGGGCGGGTCAATGAAAAACTGTTTTTT
CDR3 protein: CASSDRGRVNEKLFF

V gene: TRBV5-1
clone size: .
D gene: TRBD2
J gene: TRBJ2-5
CDR3 DNA: TGCGCCAGCAGCTTGAGCGGGGCTGAGACCCAGTACTTC
CDR3 protein: CASSLSGAETQYF

V gene: TRBV14
clone size: .
D gene: .
J gene: TRBJ2-2
CDR3 DNA: TGTGCCAGCAGCCTCAACGCCAGGGCGAACGGGGAGCTGTTTTTT
CDR3 protein: CASSLNARANGELFF

V gene: TRBV19
clone size: many
D gene: TRBD1
J gene: TRBJ1-1
CDR3 DNA: TGTGCCAGTAACCTTCAGGGGGGGAACACTGAAGCTTTCTTT
CDR3 protein: CASNLQGGNTEAFF

V gene: TRBV30
clone size: .
D gene: .
J gene: TRBJ2-3
CDR3 DNA: TGTGCCTGGAGTGGTCAGCGCTACGATACGCAGTATTTT
CDR3 protein: CAWSGQRYDTQYF

V gene: TRBV9
clone size: .
D gene: TRBD2
J gene: TRBJ2-1
CDR3 DNA: TGTGCCAGCAGCGTAGAGCCTAGCGGACGTTACAATGAGCAGTTCTTC
CDR3 protein: CASSVEPSGRYNEQFF

V gene: TRBV3-1/TRBV3-2
clone size: .
D gene: TRBD2
J gene: TRBJ2-1
CDR3 DNA: TGTGCCAGCAGCCAAGTCACTAGCGGCGAGCAGTTCTTC
CDR3 protein: CASSQVTSGEQFF

V gene: TRBV5-1
clone size: .
D gene: .
J gene: TRBJ2-7
CDR3 DNA: TGCGCCAGCAGCCAGTGGACGGGGACCTACGAGCAGTACTTC
CDR3 protein: CASSQWTGTYEQYF

V gene: TRBV6-5
clone size: .
D gene: TRBD1
J gene: TRBJ1-5
CDR3 DNA: TGTGCCAGCAGCGCTACAGGGGATAGCAATCAGCCCCAGCATTTT
CDR3 protein: CASSATGDSNQPQHF

V gene: TRBV11-2
clone size: .
D gene: TRBD1
J gene: TRBJ1-2
CDR3 DNA: TGTGCCAGCAGCTCACAGACAGGGGGCTATGGCTACACCTTC
CDR3 protein: CASSSQTGGYGYTF

V gene: TRBV29-1
clone size: .
D gene: TRBD1
J gene: TRBJ1-5
CDR3 DNA: TGCAGCGTGTCGTGGGTGGGACAGGGGGCTAGTGATCAGCCCCAGCATTTT
CDR3 protein: CSVSWVGQGASDQPQHF

V gene: TRBV4-2
clone size: .
D gene: .
J gene: TRBJ2-7
CDR3 DNA: TGTGCCAGCAGCCGGGAAGAGGGGGGGTACTACGAGCAGTACTTC
CDR3 protein: CASSREEGGYYEQYF

V gene: TRBV28
clone size: .
D gene: .
J gene: TRBJ2-5
CDR3 DNA: TGTGCCAGCAGTCCCACGGACCAAGAGACCCAGTACTTC
CDR3 protein: CASSPTDQETQYF

V gene: TRBV7-9
clone size: .
D gene: TRBD1
J gene: TRBJ1-3
CDR3 DNA: TGTGCCACCATGATAAACAGGGGCTCTGGAAACACCATATATTTT
CDR3 protein: CATMINRGSGNTIYF

V gene: TRBV5-1
clone size: .
D gene: .
J gene: TRBJ1-1
CDR3 DNA: TGCGCCAGCAGCTCGAGCGGGCCGACTCTCACTGAAGCTTTCTTT
CDR3 protein: CASSSSGPTLTEAFF

V gene: TRBV6-2/TRBV6-3
clone size: once
D gene: TRBD2
J gene: TRBJ2-5
CDR3 DNA: TGTGCCAGCAGTTCTGGTAGCGGGAGCTTAGAGACCCAGTACTTC
CDR3 protein: CASSSGSGSLETQYF

V gene: TRBV6-2/TRBV6-3
clone size: once
D gene: TRBD1
J gene: TRBJ1-2
CDR3 DNA: TGTGCCAGCAGCGAGGGACAGACCGCTAACTATGGCTACACCTTC
CDR3 protein: CASSEGQTANYGYTF

V gene: TRBV7-8
clone size: .
D gene: TRBD1
J gene: TRBJ1-6
CDR3 DNA: TGTGCCAGCAGCTGGGGACAGGGGAACTATAATTCACCCCTCCACTTT
CDR3 protein: CASSWGQGNYNSPLHF

V gene: TRBV2
clone size: .
D gene: .
J gene: TRBJ2-1
CDR3 DNA: TGTGCCAGCGGCAATCAGGAGCAGTTCTTC
CDR3 protein: CASGNQEQFF

V gene: TRBV24-1
clone size: .
D gene: TRBD2
J gene: TRBJ2-3
CDR3 DNA: TGTGCCACCAGTGATACCGGGACTAGCGGAATCTCACCCACAGATACGCAGTATTTT
CDR3 protein: CATSDTGTSGISPTDTQYF

V gene: TRBV7-2
clone size: .
D gene: TRBD1
J gene: TRBJ2-5
CDR3 DNA: TGTGCCGGCTCCACAGGGGGCGAAGAGACCCAGTACTTC
CDR3 protein: CAGSTGGEETQYF

V gene: TRBV7-2
clone size: .
D gene: TRBD1
J gene: TRBJ1-2
CDR3 DNA: TGTGCCAGCAGCCTTACAGGGGACTATGGCTACACCTTC
CDR3 protein: CASSLTGDYGYTF

V gene: TRBV20-1
clone size: .
D gene: TRBD1
J gene: TRBJ2-3
CDR3 DNA: TGCAGTGCTAGTGAGGGGGGACAGGGTTACGATACGCAGTATTTT
CDR3 protein: CSASEGGQGYDTQYF

V gene: TRBV6-5
clone size: .
D gene: .
J gene: TRBJ2-7
CDR3 DNA: TGTGCCAGCAGCTCATACTCCTTAGGAGCCTACGAGCAGTACTTC
CDR3 protein: CASSSYSLGAYEQYF

V gene: TRBV6-5
clone size: .
D gene: TRBD1
J gene: TRBJ1-6
CDR3 DNA: TGTGCCAGCAGGACCGGACAGGGAGGTTCACCCCTCCACTTT
CDR3 protein: CASRTGQGGSPLHF

V gene: TRBV19
clone size: few
D gene: .
J gene: TRBJ1-4
CDR3 DNA: TGTGCCAGTACCGACGGGAAAGGACCTAATGAAAAACTGTTTTTT
CDR3 protein: CASTDGKGPNEKLFF

V gene: TRBV5-5
clone size: .
D gene: TRBD1
J gene: TRBJ1-2
CDR3 DNA: TGTGCCAGCAGCCCCCAGGAAGGGGGCGTTTTCTATGGCTACACCTTC
CDR3 protein: CASSPQEGGVFYGYTF

V gene: TRBV7-8
clone size: .
D gene: .
J gene: TRBJ2-1
CDR3 DNA: TGTGCCAGCAGCTTAGTCCCGGGGAGTACGGCTGAGCAGTTCTTC
CDR3 protein: CASSLVPGSTAEQFF

V gene: TRBV5-1
clone size: .
D gene: TRBD2
J gene: TRBJ2-3
CDR3 DNA: TGCGCCAGCAGCTCCGGGACTAGCGGAACTAGCACAGATACGCAGTATTTT
CDR3 protein: CASSSGTSGTSTDTQYF

V gene: TRBV11-2
clone size: .
D gene: .
J gene: TRBJ2-5
CDR3 DNA: TGTGCCAGCAGGGCCGACTTAACCTTAGAGACCCAGTACTTC
CDR3 protein: CASRADLTLETQYF

V gene: TRBV10-3
clone size: .
D gene: .
J gene: TRBJ2-1
CDR3 DNA: TGTGCCATCAGTGACGGGGAGTTGGGGCAGTTCTTC
CDR3 protein: CAISDGELGQFF

V gene: TRBV25-1
clone size: .
D gene: .
J gene: TRBJ2-2
CDR3 DNA: TGTGCCAGCAGATCAACCAGGCGAAACACCGGGGAGCTGTTTTTT
CDR3 protein: CASRSTRRNTGELFF

V gene: TRBV6-5
clone size: .
D gene: .
J gene: TRBJ1-2
CDR3 DNA: TGTGCCACCACCCGCCCGGGGTTTGGGAACTATGGCTACACCTTC
CDR3 protein: CATTRPGFGNYGYTF

V gene: TRBV15
clone size: .
D gene: TRBD1
J gene: TRBJ1-3
CDR3 DNA: TGTGCCACCAGCAGACGTACAGGGGGCTCTGGAAACACCATATATTTT
CDR3 protein: CATSRRTGGSGNTIYF

V gene: TRBV7-2
clone size: few
D gene: TRBD1
J gene: TRBJ2-5
CDR3 DNA: TGTGCCAGCAGACGGGACAGCCAAGAGACCCAGTACTTC
CDR3 protein: CASRRDSQETQYF

V gene: TRBV9
clone size: .
D gene: .
J gene: TRBJ2-2
CDR3 DNA: TGTGCCAGCAGCGGAGGGGGTGGGGCCGGGGAGCTGTTTTTT
CDR3 protein: CASSGGGGAGELFF

V gene: TRBV6-2/TRBV6-3
clone size: .
D gene: TRBD2
J gene: TRBJ2-2
CDR3 DNA: TGTGCCAGCAGCCCAGGACTAGACACCGGGGAGCTGTTTTTT
CDR3 protein: CASSPGLDTGELFF

V gene: TRBV6-5
clone size: .
D gene: TRBD1
J gene: TRBJ2-1
CDR3 DNA: TGTGCCAGCAGTCCTGGGGGACAGTACAATGAGCAGTTCTTC
CDR3 protein: CASSPGGQYNEQFF

V gene: TRBV12-3/TRBV12-4
clone size: .
D gene: .
J gene: TRBJ2-3
CDR3 DNA: TGTGCCAGCAGTAGTAGTCCGGATACGCAGTATTTT
CDR3 protein: CASSSSPDTQYF